Listed below are T cell receptor beta chains from one sample, sequenced in a study of T cells in pancreatic ductal adenocarcinoma. Only in-frame clones appear in the TCRdb table, and some are missing; sequencing was by immunoSEQ multiplex PCR. The profile shows several thousand clones, about 64% of them singletons. Sequenced sample: pancreatic tumor tissue. The source of these receptors is a human donor with pancreatic ductal adenocarcinoma. The CDR3 runs from the conserved cysteine through the conserved F or W. A D gene is named only where the DNA matches it firmly.

J gene: TRBJ2-5
V gene: TRBV9
D gene: NA
CDR3 DNA: TGTGCCAGCAGCCTCAGGGGGGTTGGGCAGGGACAAGAGACCCAGTACTTC
CDR3 protein: CASSLRGVGQGQETQYF

J gene: TRBJ2-5
V gene: TRBV9
D gene: TRBD1
CDR3 DNA: TGTGCCAGCAGCGTAGGGACAGGGGGTCACCAAGAGACCCAGTACTTC
CDR3 protein: CASSVGTGGHQETQYF

J gene: TRBJ1-1
V gene: TRBV18
D gene: NA
CDR3 DNA: TGTGCCAGCTCTTGGGGAATGAACACTGAAGCTTTCTTT
CDR3 protein: CASSWGMNTEAFF

J gene: TRBJ2-3
V gene: TRBV7-8
D gene: TRBD1
CDR3 DNA: TGTGCCAGCAGCACCGACAGGGCCACAGATACGCAGTATTTT
CDR3 protein: CASSTDRATDTQYF

J gene: TRBJ2-5
V gene: TRBV7-8
D gene: NA
CDR3 DNA: TGTGCCAGCAGCACCGGGGGGCCGTCGGGAGAGACCCAGTACTTC
CDR3 protein: CASSTGGPSGETQYF

J gene: TRBJ1-2
V gene: TRBV10-2
D gene: NA
CDR3 DNA: TGCGCCTACAGGACGGACAACTATGGCTACACCTTC
CDR3 protein: CAYRTDNYGYTF

J gene: TRBJ1-4
V gene: TRBV28
D gene: TRBD1
CDR3 DNA: TGTGCCAGCAGTGTCGACAGGGTTGGTGAAAAACTGTTTTTT
CDR3 protein: CASSVDRVGEKLFF

J gene: TRBJ1-1
V gene: TRBV6-5
D gene: TRBD1
CDR3 DNA: TGTGCCAGCAGGGTGACAGGGATCAACACTGAAGCTTTCTTT
CDR3 protein: CASRVTGINTEAFF

J gene: TRBJ1-1
V gene: TRBV2
D gene: NA
CDR3 DNA: TGTGCCAGCAAGAAGGAGGGATACACTGAAGCTTTCTTT
CDR3 protein: CASKKEGYTEAFF

J gene: TRBJ1-6
V gene: TRBV14
D gene: NA
CDR3 DNA: TGTGCCAGCAGCGTAGACTCAGTACTAAGTTACTCCTATAATTCACCCCTCCACTTT
CDR3 protein: CASSVDSVLSYSYNSPLHF

J gene: TRBJ1-2
V gene: TRBV28
D gene: NA
CDR3 DNA: TGTGCCAGCAGCCCACTGTGGTCAGATGGCTACACCTTC
CDR3 protein: CASSPLWSDGYTF